The entry below gives a single T cell receptor (beta chain) sequence along with its context. No antigen is known for it. This sample is drawn from a study of shared clonotypes between healthy human individuals. Overall study results and limits: Researchers sampled blood only, noting tissue repertoires likely differ.

Free of recent acute infections or vaccinations, the donors were healthy HIV-negative adults. Adults of Caucasian background living in Nashville, Tennessee made up all donors. Assay execution took place at the deep level. The repertoire was sequenced with immunoSEQ multiplex PCR; TCRdb's copy has only in-frame clones and lacks some. The top ten clones hold around 13% of a sample with roughly 500,000 clones, around 78% of them seen once. The material sequenced was PBMCs. The sequence came from a woman aged 40 to 50 in good health. Some clones in this sample may be carry-over from other donors' samples.

The DNA for the CDR3 is TGTGCCAGCTCGCCCCAGGGGGGGGCCTACACCGGGGAGCTGTTTTTT. Translation: CASSPQGGAYTGELFF. V is TRBV18 and J is TRBJ2-2, with D perhaps given as TRBD1 or TRBD2 (7 bases each). CDR1 is KGHSH and CDR2 is LQKENI in the germline V gene. The CDR3 sequence is 16 residues long. The V end was cut by 6 bases, the J end by 3 bases, with 17 bases between.